A single T cell receptor beta chain is shown here with its context. Germline CDR1 reads SGHTA; CDR2 reads FQGTGA. The ends were cut back, 4 bases at V and 5 bases at J, with 17 bases in the middle. This CDR3 contains 15 residues. These data come from a study of blood T cell repertoires in COVID-19. Study-level background: Whether acute or convalescent, the COVID-19 samples came from the United States, Italy and Spain. The cDNA or gDNA used as material had been derived from T cells, B-cell-depleted T cells, or PBMCs.

In the study's own analysis: How many nucleated cells were present was estimated from reference gene primer amplification. Produced via immunoSEQ multiplex PCR; TCRdb's table is partial and in-frame only. V and J calls and clone size follow that table, whereas D and trimming were derived from the DNA. The sample lists 150,000 or so clones; almost 85% were seen once. Sequences were obtained from peripheral blood. The V call is TRBV7-3, the J call TRBJ1-1, with D possibly being TRBD1 (5 bases). The sequence was obtained from a human donor with acute or convalescent COVID-19. The donor label of this sample is uncertain. CDR3 loop: CASSSGLPGGTEAFF. In nucleotides, the CDR3 is TGTGCCAGCAGCTCCGGGTTGCCGGGGGGGACTGAAGCTTTCTTT.